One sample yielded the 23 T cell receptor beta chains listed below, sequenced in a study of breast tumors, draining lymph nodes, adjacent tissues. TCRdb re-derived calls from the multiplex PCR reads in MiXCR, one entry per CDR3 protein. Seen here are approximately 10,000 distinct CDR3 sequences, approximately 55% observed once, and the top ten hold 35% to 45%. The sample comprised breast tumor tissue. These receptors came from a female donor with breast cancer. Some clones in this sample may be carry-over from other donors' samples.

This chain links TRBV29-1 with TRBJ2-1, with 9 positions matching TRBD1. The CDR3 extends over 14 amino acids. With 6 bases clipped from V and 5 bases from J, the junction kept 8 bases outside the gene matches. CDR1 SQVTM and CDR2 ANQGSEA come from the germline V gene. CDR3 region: CSVTGTGFNNEQFF. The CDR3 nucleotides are TGCAGCGTCACCGGGACAGGGTTCAACAATGAGCAGTTCTTC.

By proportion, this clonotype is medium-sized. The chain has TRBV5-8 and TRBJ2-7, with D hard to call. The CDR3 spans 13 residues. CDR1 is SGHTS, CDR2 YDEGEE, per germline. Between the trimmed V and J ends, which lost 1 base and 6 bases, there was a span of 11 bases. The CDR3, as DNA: TGTGCCAGCAGCTTGATTGTGGGGTCCGAGCAGTACGTC. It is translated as CASSLIVGSEQYV.

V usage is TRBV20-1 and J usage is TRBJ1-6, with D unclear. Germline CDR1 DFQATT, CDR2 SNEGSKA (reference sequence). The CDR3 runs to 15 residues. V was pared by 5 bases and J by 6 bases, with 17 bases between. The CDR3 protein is CSAPYHTPTNSPLHF. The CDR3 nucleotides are TGCAGTGCTCCGTACCATACCCCCACTAATTCACCCCTCCACTTT.

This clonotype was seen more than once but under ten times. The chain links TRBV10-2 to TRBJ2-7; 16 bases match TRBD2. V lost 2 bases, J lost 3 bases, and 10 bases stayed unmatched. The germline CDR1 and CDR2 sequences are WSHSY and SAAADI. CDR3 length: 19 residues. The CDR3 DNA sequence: TGCGCCAGCAGTGAGCTTGGGACTAGCGGGAGGGCTGCATACTACGAGCAGTACTTC. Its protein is CASSELGTSGRAAYYEQYF.

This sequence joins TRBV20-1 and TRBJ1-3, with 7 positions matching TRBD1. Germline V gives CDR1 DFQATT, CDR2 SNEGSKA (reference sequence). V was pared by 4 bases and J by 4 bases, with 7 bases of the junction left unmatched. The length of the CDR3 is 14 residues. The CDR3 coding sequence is TGCAGTGCTACTAGGGGGCTGGAGGGAAACACCATATATTTT. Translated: CSATRGLEGNTIYF.

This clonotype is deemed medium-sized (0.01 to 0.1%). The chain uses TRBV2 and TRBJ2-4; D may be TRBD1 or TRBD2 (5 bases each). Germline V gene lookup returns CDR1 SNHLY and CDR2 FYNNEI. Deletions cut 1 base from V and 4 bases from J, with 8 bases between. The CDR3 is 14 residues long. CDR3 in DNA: TGTGCCAGCAGTGAAGGATGGGGGAAAAACATTCAGTACTTC. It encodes CASSEGWGKNIQYF.

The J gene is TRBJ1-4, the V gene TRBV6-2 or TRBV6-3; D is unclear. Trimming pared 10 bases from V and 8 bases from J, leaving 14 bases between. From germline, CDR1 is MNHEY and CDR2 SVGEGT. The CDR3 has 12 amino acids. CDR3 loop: CAKRGGWEKLFF. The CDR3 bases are TGTGCCAAACGGGGTGGTTGGGAAAAACTGTTTTTT.

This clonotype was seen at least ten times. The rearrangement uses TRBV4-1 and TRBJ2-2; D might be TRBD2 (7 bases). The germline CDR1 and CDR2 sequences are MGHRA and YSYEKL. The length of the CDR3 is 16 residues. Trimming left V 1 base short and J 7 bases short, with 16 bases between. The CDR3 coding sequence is TGCGCCAGCAGCCAAGTATTGGGGGGGCAGGGCGGGGAGCTGTTTTTT. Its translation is CASSQVLGGQGGELFF.

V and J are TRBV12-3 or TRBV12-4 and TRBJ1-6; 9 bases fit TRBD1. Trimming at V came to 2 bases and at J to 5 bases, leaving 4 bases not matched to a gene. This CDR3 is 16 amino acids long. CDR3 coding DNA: TGTGCCAGCAGTTTAACAACAGGGGGCAATAATTCACCCCTCCACTTT. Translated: CASSLTTGGNNSPLHF.

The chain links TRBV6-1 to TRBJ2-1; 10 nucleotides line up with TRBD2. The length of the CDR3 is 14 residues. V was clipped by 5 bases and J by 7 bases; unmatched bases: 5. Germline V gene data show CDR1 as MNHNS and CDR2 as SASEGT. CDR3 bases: TGTGCCAGCAGTTTGCTAGCGGGAGTAAATGAGCAGTTCTTC. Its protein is CASSLLAGVNEQFF.

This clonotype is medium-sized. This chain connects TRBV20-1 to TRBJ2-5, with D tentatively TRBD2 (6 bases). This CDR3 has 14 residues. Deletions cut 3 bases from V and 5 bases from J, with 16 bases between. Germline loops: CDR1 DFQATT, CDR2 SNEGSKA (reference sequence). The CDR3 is CSASGVAVGETQYF. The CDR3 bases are TGCAGTGCTAGTGGGGTAGCGGTGGGGGAGACCCAGTACTTC.

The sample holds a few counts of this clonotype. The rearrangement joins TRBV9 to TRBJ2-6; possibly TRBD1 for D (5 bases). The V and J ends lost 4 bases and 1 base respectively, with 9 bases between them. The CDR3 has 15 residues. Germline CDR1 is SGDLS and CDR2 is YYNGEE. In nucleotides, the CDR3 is TGTGCCAGCAGCTCTCAGGGTTCTGGGGCCAACGTCCTGACTTTC. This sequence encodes CASSSQGSGANVLTF.

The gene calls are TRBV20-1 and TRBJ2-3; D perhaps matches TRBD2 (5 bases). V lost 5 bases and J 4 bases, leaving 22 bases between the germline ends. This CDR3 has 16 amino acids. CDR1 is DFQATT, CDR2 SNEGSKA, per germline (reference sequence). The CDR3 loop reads CSAPPDGRLSADTQYF. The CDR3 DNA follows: TGCAGTGCTCCTCCGGACGGCAGGCTTAGCGCAGATACGCAGTATTTT.

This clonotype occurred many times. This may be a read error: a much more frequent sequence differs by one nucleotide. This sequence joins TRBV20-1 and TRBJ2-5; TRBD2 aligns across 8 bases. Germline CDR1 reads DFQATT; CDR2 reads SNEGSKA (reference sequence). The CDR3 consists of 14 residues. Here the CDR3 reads CSARAGTSFATQCF. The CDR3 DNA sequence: TGCAGTGCTAGAGCCGGGACTAGTTTCGCGACCCAGTGCTTC.

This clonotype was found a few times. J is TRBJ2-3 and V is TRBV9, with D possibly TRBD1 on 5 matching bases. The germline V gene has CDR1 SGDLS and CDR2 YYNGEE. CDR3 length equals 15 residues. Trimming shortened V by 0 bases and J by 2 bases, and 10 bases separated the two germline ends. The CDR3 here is CASSVAPTDTDTQYF. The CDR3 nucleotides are TGTGCCAGCAGCGTAGCTCCGACAGACACAGATACGCAGTATTTT. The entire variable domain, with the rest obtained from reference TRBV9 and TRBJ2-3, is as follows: DSGVTQTPKHLITATGQRVTLRCSPRSGDLSVYWYQQSLDQGLQFLIQYYNGEERAKGNILERFSAQQFPDLHSELNLSSLELGDSALYFCASSVAPTDTDTQYFGPGTRLTVL.

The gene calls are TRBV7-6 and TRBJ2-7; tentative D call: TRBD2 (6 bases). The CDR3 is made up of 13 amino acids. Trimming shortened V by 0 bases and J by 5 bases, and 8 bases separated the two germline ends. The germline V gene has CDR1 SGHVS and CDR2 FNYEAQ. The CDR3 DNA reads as TGTGCCAGCAGCTTAGCGGGGGGAGACGAGCAGTACTTC. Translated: CASSLAGGDEQYF.

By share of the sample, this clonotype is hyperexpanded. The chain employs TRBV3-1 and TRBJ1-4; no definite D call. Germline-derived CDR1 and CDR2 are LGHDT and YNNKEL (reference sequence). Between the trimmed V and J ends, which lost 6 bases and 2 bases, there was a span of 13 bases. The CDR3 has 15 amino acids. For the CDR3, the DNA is TGTGCCAGCAGGCCAGAAGGCAGGACTAATGAAAAACTGTTTTTT. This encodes CASRPEGRTNEKLFF. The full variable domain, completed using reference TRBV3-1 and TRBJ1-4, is DTAVSQTPKYLVTQMGNDKSIKCEQNLGHDTMYWYKQDSKKFLKIMFSYNNKELIINETVPNRFSPKSPDKAHLNLHINSLELGDSAVYFCASRPEGRTNEKLFFGSGTQLSVL.

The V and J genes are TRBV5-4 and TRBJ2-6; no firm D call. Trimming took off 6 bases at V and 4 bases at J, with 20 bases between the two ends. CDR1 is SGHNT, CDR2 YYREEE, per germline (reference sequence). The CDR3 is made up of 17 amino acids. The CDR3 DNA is TGTGCCAGCAACACGAATGGTAGGGCATCCGGGGCCAACGTCCTGACTTTC. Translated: CASNTNGRASGANVLTF.

DNA for the CDR3: TGTGCCAGCAGTCAAACACCGGGCCGCGAGCAGTACTTC. It codes for CASSQTPGREQYF. V is TRBV6-5 and J is TRBJ2-7; D not certain. This CDR3 region has 13 residues. Germline V gene lookup returns CDR1 MNHEY and CDR2 SVGAGI. V lost 5 bases, J lost 6 bases, and 14 bases lay in between.

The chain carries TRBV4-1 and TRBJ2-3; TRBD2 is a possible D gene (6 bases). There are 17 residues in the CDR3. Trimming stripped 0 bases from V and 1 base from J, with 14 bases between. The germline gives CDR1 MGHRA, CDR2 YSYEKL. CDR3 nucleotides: TGCGCCAGCAGCCAAGATGCGGGGATTTCTGGCACAGATACGCAGTATTTT. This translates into CASSQDAGISGTDTQYF.

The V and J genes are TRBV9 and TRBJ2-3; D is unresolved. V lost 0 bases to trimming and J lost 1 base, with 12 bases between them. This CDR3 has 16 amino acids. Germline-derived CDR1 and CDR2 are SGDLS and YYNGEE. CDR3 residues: CASSVGPAPGTDTQYF. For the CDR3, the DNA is TGTGCCAGCAGCGTAGGGCCGGCTCCAGGCACAGATACGCAGTATTTT.

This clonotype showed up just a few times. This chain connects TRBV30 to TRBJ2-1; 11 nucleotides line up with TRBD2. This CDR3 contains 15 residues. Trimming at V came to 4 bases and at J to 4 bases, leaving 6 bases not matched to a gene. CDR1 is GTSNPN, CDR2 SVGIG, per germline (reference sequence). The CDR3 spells CAWNFGTSGYNEQFF. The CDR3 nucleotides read TGTGCCTGGAACTTCGGGACTAGCGGTTACAATGAGCAGTTCTTC.

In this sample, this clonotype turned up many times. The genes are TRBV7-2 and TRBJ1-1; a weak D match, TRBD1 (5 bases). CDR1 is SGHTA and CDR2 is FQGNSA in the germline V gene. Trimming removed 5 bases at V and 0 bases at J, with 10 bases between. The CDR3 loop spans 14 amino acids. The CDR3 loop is CASSRRGVNTEAFF. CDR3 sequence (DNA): TGTGCCAGCAGCCGCCGGGGGGTGAACACTGAAGCTTTCTTT.